This entry lists 25 T cell receptor beta chains sequenced from one sample in a study of blood T cells in healthy people across ages. The second PCR ran about 6 to 12 cycles with a sample-barcoded 5' primer and J-beta primers. TCRdb re-called the 5' RACE reads with MiXCR, one entry per CDR3 protein. The sample carries fewer than 950,000 distinct CDR3 sequences, about 48% recorded once. Sequencing was carried out using blood. The receptors were sampled from a man aged 80 or over in good health.

The V gene is TRBV20-1, the J gene TRBJ2-7, with D possibly TRBD2 on 5 matching bases. Trimming cost V 0 bases and J 5 bases, with 17 bases left between them. The CDR3 loop spans 15 amino acids. Germline CDR1 reads DFQATT; CDR2 reads SNEGSKA (reference sequence). The CDR3 is CSARDLRTSFNEQYF. Written as DNA, the CDR3 is TGCAGTGCTAGAGACTTACGGACTTCCTTCAACGAGCAGTACTTC.

V and J are TRBV5-1 and TRBJ2-3, with D tentatively TRBD1 or TRBD2 (6 bases each). The CDR3 loop spans 15 amino acids. Germline CDR1 is SGHRS and CDR2 is YFSETQ. Trimming pared 3 bases from V and 2 bases from J, leaving 13 bases between. In DNA, the CDR3 is TGCGCCAGCAGCTCGGACGGGGGCCCCACAGATACGCAGTATTTT. It translates to CASSSDGGPTDTQYF. Full variable domain (remainder filled in from reference TRBV5-1 and TRBJ2-3): KAGVTQTPRYLIKTRGQQVTLSCSPISGHRSVSWYQQTPGQGLQFLFEYFSETQRNKGNFPGRFSGRQFSNSRSEMNVSTLELGDSALYLCASSSDGGPTDTQYFGPGTRLTVL.

This clonotype was detected a few times. The rearrangement links TRBV20-1 to TRBJ1-4, with D unclear. The CDR3 runs to 12 residues. Germline CDR1 and CDR2: DFQATT and SNEGSKA (reference sequence). V was shortened by 0 bases and J by 8 bases, with 7 bases between the two germline ends. CDR3 protein: CSARDVGEKLFF. In DNA, the CDR3 is TGCAGTGCTAGAGATGTAGGGGAAAAACTGTTTTTT.

This clonotype was counted between two and nine times. V gene TRBV7-2 combines with J gene TRBJ2-7; TRBD2 is a possible D gene (5 bases). This CDR3 region has 13 residues. The germline V gene has CDR1 SGHTA and CDR2 FQGNSA. V dropped 5 bases and J dropped 2 bases, with 10 bases sitting between them. The DNA for the CDR3 is TGTGCCAGCAGCCGCCCTAGCCCCTACGAGCAGTACTTC. Translated, it gives CASSRPSPYEQYF.

This chain connects TRBV28 to TRBJ2-3; D is perhaps TRBD2 (6 bases). V shed 3 bases and J shed 0 bases, with 10 bases lying between them. Germline CDR1 and CDR2: MDHEN and SYDVKM. This CDR3 has 15 residues. CDR3 residues: CASSFLGTSTDTQYF. DNA of the CDR3: TGTGCCAGCAGTTTTTTAGGGACTAGCACAGATACGCAGTATTTT.

This clonotype appeared a few times. This rearrangement joins TRBV3-1 to TRBJ2-7; 8 bases are shared with TRBD2. V gave up 3 bases and J gave up 6 bases; unmatched junction bases: 10. The CDR3 totals 15 residues. Germline CDR1 is LGHDT and CDR2 is YNNKEL (reference sequence). The CDR3 is CASSQVGGLAGEQYF. As DNA, the CDR3 is TGTGCCAGCAGCCAGGTCGGTGGGCTAGCGGGCGAGCAGTACTTC.

This clonotype was seen a handful of times. This chain uses TRBV29-1 with TRBJ1-2; D gene unclear. Trimming stripped 0 bases from V and 2 bases from J, with 10 bases between. The germline CDR1 and CDR2 sequences are SQVTM and ANQGSEA. The CDR3 runs to 14 residues. CDR3 in DNA: TGCAGCGTTGAAGAGAACAGACCCAACTATGGCTACACCTTC. Protein product: CSVEENRPNYGYTF.

This clonotype was recorded a few times. V gene TRBV7-2 combines with J gene TRBJ2-5; no clear D. The CDR3 sequence is 12 residues long. Trimming pared 4 bases from V and 5 bases from J, leaving 8 bases between. Germline CDR1 is SGHTA and CDR2 is FQGNSA. In DNA, the CDR3 is TGTGCCAGCAGCTGGGGTGGGGAGACCCAGTACTTC. It yields the protein CASSWGGETQYF.

Written as DNA, the CDR3 is TGTGCCAGTAAGACGACGAATTTGGGGCCTAGTGGCTACACCTTC. This encodes CASKTTNLGPSGYTF. The rearrangement links TRBV19 to TRBJ1-2; a possible D gene is TRBD1 (5 bases). Germline V gene data show CDR1 as LNHDA and CDR2 as SQIVND (reference sequence). The CDR3 is 15 residues long. Trimming removed 7 bases from V and 7 bases from J, with 22 bases in between.

The rearrangement links TRBV3-1 to TRBJ1-1; 11 positions match TRBD1. V shed 4 bases, J shed 11 bases, and the junction held 9 bases outside the gene matches. CDR3 length: 14 amino acids. Germline CDR1 LGHDT, CDR2 YNNKEL (reference sequence). This chain's CDR3 is CASSPRGTGGEAFF. CDR3 bases: TGTGCCAGCAGCCCCCGTGGGACAGGGGGTGAGGCTTTCTTT.

The chain couples TRBV2 to TRBJ2-5; TRBD2 is a possible D gene (6 bases). The germline V and J ends were trimmed by 10 bases and 11 bases, with 29 bases remaining between them. CDR3 length: 15 amino acids. Per germline, CDR1 SNHLY and CDR2 FYNNEI. The CDR3 is CATETRPWGVNEQYF. The CDR3 DNA follows: TGTGCCACTGAGACTCGCCCCTGGGGGGTCAATGAGCAGTACTTC.

The rearrangement uses TRBV2 and TRBJ2-3; D perhaps matches TRBD1 (6 bases). This CDR3 region has 13 residues. Germline CDR1 and CDR2: SNHLY and FYNNEI. The V gene lost 7 bases and the J gene lost 2 bases, with 10 bases spanning the gap. CDR3 DNA: TGTGCCAGCAATACAGGGCCCACAGATACGCAGTATTTT. This gives the protein CASNTGPTDTQYF.

The chain recombines TRBV2 with TRBJ2-5, with 9 bases lining up with TRBD2. The better agreement between TRBJ2-7 and the DNA end casts doubt on the J call. This CDR3 region has 12 residues. Germline V gives CDR1 SNHLY, CDR2 FYNNEI. CDR3 in DNA: TGTGCCTCGCATAGCGGGAGCTACGAGCAGTACTTC. It specifies CASHSGSYEQYF.

In DNA, the CDR3 is TGTGCCAGCAGCTCCGGGACGGACCGCTCACCCCTCCACTTT. Translating it yields CASSSGTDRSPLHF. The V call is TRBV7-9, the J call TRBJ1-6, with a possible D match to TRBD1 (5 bases). Trimming shortened V by 4 bases and J by 10 bases, and 14 bases separated the two germline ends. Germline values: CDR1 SEHNR, CDR2 FQNEAQ (reference sequence). There are 14 residues in the CDR3. The full variable domain, with the rest looked up from reference TRBV7-9 and TRBJ1-6, is DTGVSQNPRHKITKRGQNVTFRCDPISEHNRLYWYRQTLGQGPEFLTYFQNEAQLEKSRLLSDRFSAERPKGSFSTLEIQRTEQGDSAMYLCASSSGTDRSPLHFGNGTRLTVT.

V gene TRBV6-1 combines with J gene TRBJ2-3; no clear D. The CDR3 contains 14 residues. In germline, CDR1 is MNHNS, CDR2 SASEGT. V shed 6 bases and J shed 14 bases, with 24 bases lying between them. The CDR3 sequence is CASSLRYPAEYAYF. The CDR3 nucleotides are TGTGCCAGCAGCCTCAGATACCCAGCAGAATACGCGTATTTT.

The V and J genes are TRBV9 and TRBJ2-5; possible D gene TRBD1, 5 bases. The end of the DNA aligns better with TRBJ2-4, so the J call may be wrong. The CDR3 loop spans 15 amino acids. CDR1 is SGDLS and CDR2 is YYNGEE in the germline V gene. The CDR3 is CASSYSQGIKNIQYF. DNA of the CDR3: TGTGCCAGCAGCTACTCTCAGGGTATCAAAAACATTCAGTACTTC.

This chain joins TRBV6-1 and TRBJ1-2, with TRBD1 matching over 8 bases. Trimming cost V 5 bases and J 4 bases; bases outside gene matches: 6. The germline V gene encodes CDR1 MNHNS and CDR2 SASEGT. There are 14 residues in the CDR3. The CDR3 DNA is TGTGCCAGCAGTCCGGGACAGGTGTCCTATGGCTACACCTTC. This sequence encodes CASSPGQVSYGYTF.

The V gene is TRBV25-1, the J gene TRBJ1-6; D is undetermined. Germline CDR1 MGHDK, CDR2 SYGVNS. This CDR3 is built from 13 residues. V dropped 4 bases and J dropped 7 bases, with 8 bases sitting between them. This CDR3 is CASSGPLNSPLHF. The CDR3 DNA sequence: TGTGCCAGCAGTGGACCGTTAAATTCACCCCTCCACTTT.

This rearrangement joins TRBV12-3 or TRBV12-4 to TRBJ2-5; a weak D match, TRBD2 (5 bases). The tail of the sequence fits TRBJ2-7 better, so the J call may be wrong. The CDR3 loop spans 13 amino acids. The chain's CDR3 is CASREGPRHEQYF. CDR3 sequence (DNA): TGTGCCAGTCGCGAGGGCCCGCGCCACGAGCAGTACTTC.

V usage is TRBV20-1 and J usage is TRBJ1-4; no reliable D call. Germline V lookup: CDR1 DFQATT, CDR2 SNEGSKA (reference sequence). Trimming left V 2 bases short and J 6 bases short, with 19 bases between. The CDR3 runs to 16 residues. CDR3 in amino acids: CSARRNQADEYEKLFF. As DNA, the CDR3 is TGCAGTGCTAGAAGAAACCAGGCAGATGAATATGAAAAACTGTTTTTT.

The gene calls are TRBV7-9 and TRBJ2-3; D not resolved. The CDR3 is 17 residues long. Germline V gene sequence: CDR1 SEHNR, CDR2 FQNEAQ (reference sequence). With 5 bases removed from V and 14 bases from J, the gap between germline ends came to 32 bases. In DNA form, the CDR3 reads TGTGCCAGCAGCAGAGGCTCCTCTGAGTGGATTCCGAGATACGCGTATTTT. Its translation is CASSRGSSEWIPRYAYF.

The V gene is TRBV7-2, the J gene TRBJ2-4; the match to TRBD2 covers 9 bases. CDR3 length: 15 amino acids. Germline V gene data show CDR1 as SGHTA and CDR2 as FQGNSA. The ends lost 5 bases at V and 1 base at J; junction bases unmatched: 3. The CDR3 bases are TGTGCCAGCAGCCCCGGGACTAGCGCCAAAAACATTCAGTACTTC. Translation gives CASSPGTSAKNIQYF.

This clonotype has just a few counts. V usage is TRBV3-1 and J usage is TRBJ2-5; D unclear. V shed 3 bases and J shed 4 bases, with 9 bases lying between them. CDR1 and CDR2 (germline): LGHDT, YNNKEL (reference sequence). The CDR3 extends over 13 amino acids. The DNA for the CDR3 is TGTGCCAGCAGCCAGGGTAGCAGAGAGACCCAGTACTTC. Its protein product is CASSQGSRETQYF.

This clonotype was seen a few times. The chain links TRBV6-5 to TRBJ2-7; D is uncertain. Trimming cost V 10 bases and J 0 bases, with 13 bases left between them. The CDR3 covers 13 residues. Per the germline V gene, CDR1 is MNHEY and CDR2 is SVGAGI. The CDR3 protein is CATSGSPSYEQYF. The CDR3 DNA reads TGTGCCACCTCCGGGTCCCCCTCCTACGAGCAGTACTTC.

The genes are TRBV6-6 and TRBJ1-5; maybe TRBD1 (5 bases). The CDR3 covers 14 residues. V was pared by 5 bases and J by 2 bases, with 10 bases between. Germline CDR1 MNHNY, CDR2 SVGAGI (reference sequence). The chain's CDR3 is CASSTTGGNQPQHF. CDR3 bases: TGTGCCAGCAGTACTACAGGCGGCAATCAGCCCCAGCATTTT.